The present T cell receptor (beta chain) was sequenced within a study of beta chain features in type 1 diabetes. General study points: Shortening that was moderate but significant affected the TCRB CDR3s of Type 1 diabetes patients in all four CD4+ subsets.

With V trimmed by 4 bases and J by 3 bases, 5 bases remained unmatched. Per germline, CDR1 GTSNPN and CDR2 SVGIG (reference sequence). The CDR3 contains 13 residues. All of the sorted populations showed purity greater than 95%. As for this clone: Its antigen is not known.

Isolated RNA was reverse transcribed in full, so expressed TCRB transcripts were sequenced. The assay was immunoSEQ multiplex PCR, and TCRdb's table has in-frame clones only and misses some. The repertoire holds 150,000 to 200,000 clones, with about 8% as singletons. This chain uses TRBV30 with TRBJ1-2; TRBD1 agrees at 7 bases. The specimen was central memory CD4+ T cells from blood. The sequence was collected from a woman between 40 and 50 years old with type 1 diabetes. CDR3 protein: CAWKSGGDYGYTF. The DNA of the CDR3 is TGTGCCTGGAAGTCAGGGGGAGACTATGGCTACACCTTC.